This T cell receptor (beta chain) was found in a study of T cells in Graves' hyperthyroidism and ophthalmopathy. Study summary: Peripheral blood was obtained at initial diagnosis, preceding any treatment.

Germline CDR1 LNHDA, CDR2 SQIVND (reference sequence). The CDR3 totals 18 residues. V lost 3 bases, J lost 4 bases, and 25 bases lay in between. Recently diagnosed hyperthyroidism of less than 2 months' duration affected patients aged 18 to 65. Amplified TCR beta CDR3 regions derived from RNA transcripts. The TCR CDR3 was amplified in a first-round RT-PCR using the HTBI primer set. MiXCR was run by TCRdb on the multiplex PCR reads, yielding one entry per CDR3 protein. The table lists 130,000 to 150,000 distinct CDR3 sequences, less than 25% of them singletons. Regarding the study as a whole: Classification by a 13 V-J model distinguished ophthalmopathy from stable hyperthyroidism. Also found in blood were most expanded thyroid clonotypes above 0.001.

This clonotype turned up a few times. The antigen is unknown. The receptor was isolated from a woman in her 50s with Graves' hyperthyroidism that later progressed to Graves' ophthalmopathy. V usage is TRBV19 and J usage is TRBJ2-7, with D possibly called TRBD1 or TRBD2 (5 bases each). Sequenced: blood. CDR3 bases: TGTGCCAGTAGTATTTTATTGTCGAGGGGTGTGTCAAGGTACGAGCAGTACTTC. It specifies CASSILLSRGVSRYEQYF.